This TCR beta chain came from a study of blood T cell repertoires in COVID-19. Study-level background: Researchers got acute and convalescent COVID-19 samples from the United States, Italy and Spain.

The CDR3 runs 15 residues. The V end lost 5 bases, the J end lost 4 bases, and 15 bases lay between the germline ends. Germline lookup yields CDR1 SGHTA and CDR2 FQGNSA. In the original processing: Scientists estimated how many nucleated cells there were by amplifying reference gene primers. TCRdb keeps only in-frame clones here, not all; method: immunoSEQ multiplex PCR. V and J calls and clone size are given by that table; D and trimming were obtained from the DNA. The sample records 140,000 to 150,000 clones, around four fifths being singletons. This clonotype was obtained from a woman in her thirties or forties with active or convalescent COVID-19. J is TRBJ1-5 and V is TRBV7-2; TRBD1 might be the D (5 bases). The sequenced material came from peripheral blood. The CDR3 nucleotides read TGTGCCAGCAGCCCCGGAAGCAGGGTGAATCAGCCCCAGCATTTT. This gives the protein CASSPGSRVNQPQHF.